The TCR beta chain under discussion was sequenced for a study of blood T cell repertoires in COVID-19. The CDR3 is made up of 13 amino acids. The germline gives CDR1 MNHEY, CDR2 SVGAGI. Trimming removed 6 bases at V and 9 bases at J, with 15 bases between. Generated by immunoSEQ multiplex PCR, the TCRdb table keeps only in-frame clones and is missing some. The sample shows fewer than 350,000 clones, 88% of them seen only once. V and J are TRBV6-5 and TRBJ2-1; a possible D gene is TRBD2 (6 bases). The clonotype originates from a woman younger than 45 who had recovered from COVID-19. Sequencing used PBMCs or T cells enriched from blood (not recorded which). The CDR3 DNA follows: TGTGCCAGCAGATGGGGGGATAATGGTGAGCAGTTCTTC. Protein sequence: CASRWGDNGEQFF.